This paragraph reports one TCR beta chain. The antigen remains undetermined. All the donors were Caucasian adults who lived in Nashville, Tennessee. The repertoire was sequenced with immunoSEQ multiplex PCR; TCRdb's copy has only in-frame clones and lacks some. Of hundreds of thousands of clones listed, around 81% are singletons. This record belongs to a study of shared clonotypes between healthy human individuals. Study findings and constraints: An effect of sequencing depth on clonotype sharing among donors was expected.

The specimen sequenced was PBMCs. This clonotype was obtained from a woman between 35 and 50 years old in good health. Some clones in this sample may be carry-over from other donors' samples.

CDR3 region: CASSSNRGWSNQPQHF. The DNA of the CDR3 is TGTGCCAGCAGCTCAAACAGGGGTTGGAGCAATCAGCCCCAGCATTTT. The chain recombines TRBV7-8 with TRBJ1-5, with 7 positions matching TRBD1. The CDR3 runs 16 residues. Germline V gene data show CDR1 as SGHVS and CDR2 as FQNEAQ. Trimming cost V 4 bases and J 1 base; bases outside gene matches: 7.